This T cell receptor beta chain stems from a study of blood T cell repertoires in COVID-19. Looking at the study overall: Acute and convalescent COVID-19 specimens originated in the United States, Italy and Spain. T cells, B-cell-depleted T cells, or PBMCs supplied cDNA or gDNA.

As handled by the study authors: Amplification from reference gene primers served as the basis for estimated nucleated cell counts. Profiled with immunoSEQ multiplex PCR; TCRdb holds only in-frame clones, not every one. That table gives V, J and clone size, and the DNA gave D and trimming. This repertoire shows roughly 250,000 clones, 70% to 90% found once; its top ten account for 1.9%. Recovered status in Cohort 3 required two negative PCRs, clearance, or symptom resolution. This sequence was found in a woman between 45 and 60 years old who had recovered from COVID-19. The sequencing input was PBMCs or T cells enriched from blood (not recorded which).

CDR3 sequence reads: CASSETSGWEGVQYF. The CDR3 nucleotides are TGTGCCAGCAGTGAAACTAGCGGGTGGGAAGGTGTGCAGTACTTC. The chain combines TRBV2 with TRBJ2-7; 9 bases line up with TRBD2. CDR3 length: 15 residues. Germline CDR1 SNHLY, CDR2 FYNNEI. Trimming removed 2 bases from V and 9 bases from J; junction bases left unmatched: 11.